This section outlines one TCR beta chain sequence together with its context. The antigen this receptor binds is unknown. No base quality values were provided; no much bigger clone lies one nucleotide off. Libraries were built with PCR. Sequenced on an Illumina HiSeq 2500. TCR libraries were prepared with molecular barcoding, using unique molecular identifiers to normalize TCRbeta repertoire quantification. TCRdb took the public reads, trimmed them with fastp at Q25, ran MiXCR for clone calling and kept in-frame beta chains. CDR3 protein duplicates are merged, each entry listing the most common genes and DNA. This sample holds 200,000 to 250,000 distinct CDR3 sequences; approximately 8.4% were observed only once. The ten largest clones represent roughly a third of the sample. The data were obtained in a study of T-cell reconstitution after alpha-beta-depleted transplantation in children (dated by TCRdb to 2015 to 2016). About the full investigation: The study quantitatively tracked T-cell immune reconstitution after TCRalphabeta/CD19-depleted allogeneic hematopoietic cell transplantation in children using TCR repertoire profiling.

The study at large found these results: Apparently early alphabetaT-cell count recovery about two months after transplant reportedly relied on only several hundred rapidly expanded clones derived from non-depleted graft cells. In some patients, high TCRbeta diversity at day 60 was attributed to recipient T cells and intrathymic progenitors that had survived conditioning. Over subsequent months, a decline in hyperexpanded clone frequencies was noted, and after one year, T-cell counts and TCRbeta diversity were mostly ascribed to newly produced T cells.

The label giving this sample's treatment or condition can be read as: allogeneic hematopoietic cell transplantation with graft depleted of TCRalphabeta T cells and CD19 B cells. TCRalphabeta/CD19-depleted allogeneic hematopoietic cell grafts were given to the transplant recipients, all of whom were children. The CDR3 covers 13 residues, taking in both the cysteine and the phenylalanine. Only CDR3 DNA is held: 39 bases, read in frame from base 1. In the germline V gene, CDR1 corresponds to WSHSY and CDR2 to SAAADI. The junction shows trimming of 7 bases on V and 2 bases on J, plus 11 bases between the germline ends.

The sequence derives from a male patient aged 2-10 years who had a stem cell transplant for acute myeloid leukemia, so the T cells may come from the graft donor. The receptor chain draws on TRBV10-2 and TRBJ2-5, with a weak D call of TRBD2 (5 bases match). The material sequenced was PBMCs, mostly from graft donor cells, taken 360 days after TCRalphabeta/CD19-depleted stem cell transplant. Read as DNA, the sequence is TGCGCCAGCAAGAGGGAAGGTCAAGAGACCCAGTACTTC. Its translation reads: CASKREGQETQYF.